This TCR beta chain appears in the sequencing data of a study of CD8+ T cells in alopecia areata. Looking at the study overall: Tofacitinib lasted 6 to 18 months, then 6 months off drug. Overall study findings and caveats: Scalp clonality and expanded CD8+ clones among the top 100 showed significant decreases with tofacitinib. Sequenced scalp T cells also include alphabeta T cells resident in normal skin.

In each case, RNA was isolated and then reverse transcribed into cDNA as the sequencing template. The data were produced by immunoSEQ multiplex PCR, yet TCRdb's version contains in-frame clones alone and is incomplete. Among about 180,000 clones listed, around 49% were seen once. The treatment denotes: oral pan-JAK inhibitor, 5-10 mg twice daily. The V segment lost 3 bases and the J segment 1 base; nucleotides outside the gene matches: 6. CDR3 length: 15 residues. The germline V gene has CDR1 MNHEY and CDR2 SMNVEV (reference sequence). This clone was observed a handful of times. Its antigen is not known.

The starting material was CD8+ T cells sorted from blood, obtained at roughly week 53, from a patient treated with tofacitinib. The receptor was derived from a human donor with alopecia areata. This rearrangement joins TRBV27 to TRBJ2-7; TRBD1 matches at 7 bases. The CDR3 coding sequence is TGTGCCAGCAGTTTCGGGACAGATCCTTCCTACGAGCAGTACTTC. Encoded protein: CASSFGTDPSYEQYF.